This TCR beta chain emerged from a study of siplizumab effects on memory and regulatory T cells (dated by TCRdb to between 2019 and 2020). Regarding the study in general: The effect of the anti-CD2 antibody siplizumab on alloreactive T-cell subsets was examined in allogeneic mixed lymphocyte reactions constructed from human PBMCs.

Sorted unstimulated T cells and proliferating T cells recovered from mixed lymphocyte reactions underwent TCRbeta CDR3 sequencing. Fresh whole blood from about ten HLA-typed healthy donors served as the source for isolating PBMCs. On the study overall, not on this receptor specifically: Because sequences at frequencies below about 10^-5 were poorly captured, only a minor fraction of alloreactive clones could be mapped back to unstimulated subsets. Siplizumab significantly lowered the cumulative frequency of alloreactive sequences that could be traced to unstimulated CD4+ memory T cells. Of the alloreactive CD4+ clones that could be mapped, the Treg-derived share averaged about 67% with siplizumab compared with 26.9% in control reactions. Whether proliferating Tregs from siplizumab cultures actually had suppressive function was not functionally confirmed. Greater diversity appeared to be present in unstimulated naive T cells than in memory T cells, and a substantial contribution to the alloresponse seemed to be made by naive cells. For roughly 80-95% of proliferating CD4+ or CD8+ clones, no naive or memory phenotype could be assigned.

The library was produced with the immunoSEQ multiplex PCR assay. Some 100,000 TCR templates per sample were assayed by the deep sequencing platform. Genomic DNA extracted from sorted T cells was used for TCRbeta CDR3 sequencing. The published analysis was carried out like this. The R programming language was used for clonal analysis of TCRbeta CDR3 data. Comparing unstimulated samples against CFSE-low samples taken after the reaction was how alloreactive CD4+ and CD8+ clones were defined. Regulatory or non-regulatory origin was assigned to alloreactive CD4+ clones by matching of sequences to sorted unstimulated Treg and non-Treg repertoires. This immuneACCESS table, as held by TCRdb, lists in-frame sequences with V and J called but not all clones. Of the missing ones, under half trace to an unresolved V gene in checked studies; the others have no known cause. The DNA gave D and trimming, while V, J and clone size come from that table. This sample gives some 88,000 clones in total; 85% to 90% of them show up just once. The top ten clones comprise about 15% of the sample.

Worth noting for this clone: This receptor's antigen is unknown. There are no base qualities to consult, and no much larger clone falls within one base.

The germline V gene supplies CDR1 LGHNA and CDR2 YSLEER. Trimming leaves V shorter by 1 base and J shorter by 2 bases, with the junction holding 1 base beyond the gene matches. CDR3 length: 16 amino acids, cysteine to phenylalanine. This entry keeps only the CDR3 DNA: 48 bases, framed from base 1. The sequence came from a human donor in good health. The specimen was CD4+ T cells sorted from blood. The rearrangement joined TRBV4-3 to TRBJ2-1; TRBD2 agrees with 11 junctional bases. The sequenced DNA: TGCGCCAGCAGCCAAGGACTAGCGGGAACCTACAATGAGCAGTTCTTC. Translated, this is CASSQGLAGTYNEQFF.